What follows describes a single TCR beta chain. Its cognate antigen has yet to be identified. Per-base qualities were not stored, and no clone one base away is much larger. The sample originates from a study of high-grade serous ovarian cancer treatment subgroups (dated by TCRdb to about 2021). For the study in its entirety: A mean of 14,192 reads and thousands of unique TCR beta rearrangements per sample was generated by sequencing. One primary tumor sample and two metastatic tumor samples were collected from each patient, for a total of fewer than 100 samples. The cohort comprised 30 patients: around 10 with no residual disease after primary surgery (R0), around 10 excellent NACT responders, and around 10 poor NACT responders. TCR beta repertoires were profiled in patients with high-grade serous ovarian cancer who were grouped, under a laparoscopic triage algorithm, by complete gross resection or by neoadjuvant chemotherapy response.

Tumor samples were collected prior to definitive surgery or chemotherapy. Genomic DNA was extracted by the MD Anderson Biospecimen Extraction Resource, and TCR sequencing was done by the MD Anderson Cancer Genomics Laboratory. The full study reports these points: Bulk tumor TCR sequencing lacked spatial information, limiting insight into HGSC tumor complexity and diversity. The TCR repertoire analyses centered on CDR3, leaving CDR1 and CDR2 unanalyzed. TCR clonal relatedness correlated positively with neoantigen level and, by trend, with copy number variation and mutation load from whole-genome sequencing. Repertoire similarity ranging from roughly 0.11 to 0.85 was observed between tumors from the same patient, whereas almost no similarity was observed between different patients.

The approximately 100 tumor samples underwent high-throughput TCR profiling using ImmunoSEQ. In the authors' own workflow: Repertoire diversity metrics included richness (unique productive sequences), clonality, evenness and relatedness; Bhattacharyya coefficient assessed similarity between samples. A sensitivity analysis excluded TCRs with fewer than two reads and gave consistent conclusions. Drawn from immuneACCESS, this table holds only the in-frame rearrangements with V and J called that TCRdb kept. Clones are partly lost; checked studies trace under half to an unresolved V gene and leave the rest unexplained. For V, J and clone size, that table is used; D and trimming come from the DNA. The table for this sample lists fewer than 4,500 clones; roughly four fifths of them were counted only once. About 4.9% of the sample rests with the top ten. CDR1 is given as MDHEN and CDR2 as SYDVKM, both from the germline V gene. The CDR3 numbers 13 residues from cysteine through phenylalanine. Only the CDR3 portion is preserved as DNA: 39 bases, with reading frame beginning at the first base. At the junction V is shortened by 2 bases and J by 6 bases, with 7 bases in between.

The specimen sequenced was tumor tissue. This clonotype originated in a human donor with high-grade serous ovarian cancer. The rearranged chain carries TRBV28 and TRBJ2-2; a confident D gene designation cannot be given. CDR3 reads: CASSLLSPGELFF. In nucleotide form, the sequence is TGTGCCAGCAGTTTACTCTCCCCCGGGGAGCTGTTTTTT.